Following are 15 T cell receptor beta chains from one sample sequenced in a study of T-cell memory formation after mild COVID-19. In TCRdb, the 5' RACE reads were re-called with MiXCR into one record per CDR3 protein. The sample lists around 510,000 distinct CDR3 sequences, less than 25% occurring once. What was sequenced was PBMCs or a T cell subset sorted from them (not recorded which). These receptor sequences come from an adult woman who had mild COVID-19 (a few samples of this study predate the infection). Cell type and time point are not known.

This chain connects TRBV7-2 to TRBJ1-4; D unresolved. The germline V and J ends were trimmed by 1 base and 7 bases, with 16 bases remaining between them. The CDR3 totals 16 residues. The V gene's germline CDR1 is SGHTA and CDR2 FQGNSA. The CDR3 sequence: CASSLVREVAVEKLFF. As DNA, the CDR3 is TGTGCCAGCAGCTTAGTTCGAGAGGTCGCGGTTGAAAAACTGTTTTTT.

The sample holds a few counts of this clonotype. V is TRBV29-1 and J is TRBJ2-2; D is tentatively TRBD1 or TRBD2 (5 bases each). Germline-derived CDR1 and CDR2 are SQVTM and ANQGSEA. This CDR3 is built from 13 residues. Trimming took off 6 bases at V and 0 bases at J, with 8 bases between the two ends. The CDR3 coding sequence is TGCAGCGTGGGACGGTCGAACACCGGGGAGCTGTTTTTT. Protein product: CSVGRSNTGELFF.

The genes are TRBV2 and TRBJ1-3; D might be TRBD1 (6 bases). The V and J ends lost 5 bases and 4 bases respectively, with 18 bases between them. The CDR3 consists of 16 residues. The germline CDR1 and CDR2 sequences are SNHLY and FYNNEI. This CDR3 reads CASSRSAWGAGNTIYF. The CDR3 DNA is TGTGCCAGCAGTCGAAGCGCTTGGGGGGCCGGAAACACCATATATTTT.

The chain is built from TRBV11-2 and TRBJ1-1; D not resolved. The germline gives CDR1 SGHAT, CDR2 FQNNGV. The V end lost 5 bases, the J end lost 0 bases, and 13 bases lay between the germline ends. The CDR3 loop spans 15 amino acids. This CDR3 is CASSPQVRMNTEAFF. Written as DNA, the CDR3 is TGTGCCAGCAGCCCCCAAGTGCGGATGAACACTGAAGCTTTCTTT.

The CDR3 DNA reads as TGTGCCAGCAGCCAAACCCATACAGGGGGCAGGACAGATACGCAGTATTTT. This codes for CASSQTHTGGRTDTQYF. V usage is TRBV14 and J usage is TRBJ2-3, with 9 bases fitting TRBD1. Trimming at V came to 2 bases and at J to 3 bases, leaving 9 bases not matched to a gene. The CDR3 totals 17 residues. Germline CDR1 SGHDN, CDR2 FVKESK. Combining the CDR3 with reference TRBV14 and TRBJ2-3 gives the whole variable domain EAGVTQFPSHSVIEKGQTVTLRCDPISGHDNLYWYRRVMGKEIKFLLHFVKESKQDESGMPNNRFLAERTGGTYSTLKVQPAELEDSGVYFCASSQTHTGGRTDTQYFGPGTRLTVL.

This chain links TRBV7-3 with TRBJ2-1; D is uncertain. V shed 1 base and J shed 5 bases, with 9 bases lying between them. Germline CDR1 is SGHTA and CDR2 is FQGTGA. This CDR3 contains 14 residues. The CDR3 region is CASSLNINDNEQFF. The DNA of the CDR3 is TGTGCCAGCAGCTTAAATATTAATGACAATGAGCAGTTCTTC. Full variable domain (missing parts from reference TRBV7-3 and TRBJ2-1): GAGVSQTPSNKVTEKGKYVELRCDPISGHTALYWYRQSLGQGPEFLIYFQGTGAADDSGLPNDRFFAVRPEGSVSTLKIQRTERGDSAVYLCASSLNINDNEQFFGPGTRLTVL.

V usage is TRBV18 and J usage is TRBJ1-1; 8 bases line up with TRBD1. Germline V gives CDR1 KGHSH, CDR2 LQKENI. The CDR3 loop spans 13 amino acids. Germline trimming cut 3 bases from V and 3 bases from J; bases unmatched to any gene: 0. The CDR3 region is CASSPGQDTEAFF. CDR3 nucleotides: TGTGCCAGCTCACCGGGACAGGACACTGAAGCTTTCTTT.

CDR3 DNA: TGCGCCAGCAGCCCGTCGACTAGCGGGGCCCAAGAGACCCAGTACTTC. Protein: CASSPSTSGAQETQYF. The V call is TRBV4-1, the J call TRBJ2-5; 11 nucleotides align to TRBD2. Trimming took 4 bases from V and 1 from J; bases not matched to a gene: 5. Germline loops: CDR1 MGHRA, CDR2 YSYEKL. The length of the CDR3 is 16 residues.

The V call is TRBV7-6, the J call TRBJ1-1; D is uncertain. CDR1 SGHVS and CDR2 FNYEAQ come from the germline V gene. The CDR3 has 15 residues. V lost 5 bases and J 1 base, leaving 14 bases between the germline ends. As DNA, the CDR3 is TGTGCCAGCAGCCCTCACAATATGGGGAACACTGAAGCTTTCTTT. Translating gives CASSPHNMGNTEAFF.

V is TRBV20-1 and J is TRBJ2-1, with 14 bases matching TRBD2. Trimming removed 1 base from V and 7 bases from J; junction bases left unmatched: 12. The germline gives CDR1 DFQATT, CDR2 SNEGSKA (reference sequence). The CDR3 has 18 amino acids. The CDR3 DNA reads TGCAGTGCTAGAGGGTTACCGGGACTAGCGGGAGTGGGGAATGAGCAGTTCTTC. This translates into CSARGLPGLAGVGNEQFF.

CDR3 in DNA: TGCAGTGCTATGGGACGTATTTATAGCAATCAGCCCCAGCATTTT. Translating gives CSAMGRIYSNQPQHF. This sequence joins TRBV20-1 and TRBJ1-5, with D possibly being TRBD1 (5 bases). Germline V CDR1 and CDR2: DFQATT, SNEGSKA (reference sequence). The CDR3 extends over 15 amino acids. V was trimmed by 4 bases and J by 0 bases, leaving 13 bases between them.

This clonotype was seen more than once but under ten times. This chain links TRBV4-1 with TRBJ2-2; no clear D gene. The germline CDR1 and CDR2 sequences are MGHRA and YSYEKL. The V end was cut by 3 bases, the J end by 2 bases, with 13 bases between. CDR3 length: 16 amino acids. The CDR3 DNA sequence: TGCGCCAGCAGCCAGATGGTTCTGGGCAACACCGGGGAGCTGTTTTTT. It encodes CASSQMVLGNTGELFF.

This clonotype was detected only a few times. This chain links TRBV20-1 with TRBJ2-2, with D perhaps given as TRBD1 or TRBD2 (5 bases each). CDR3 length: 12 amino acids. Trimming removed 6 bases at V and 6 bases at J, with 11 bases between. The germline gives CDR1 DFQATT, CDR2 SNEGSKA (reference sequence). CDR3 region: CSAPGSPGELFF. The CDR3 DNA reads as TGCAGTGCCCCAGGGAGTCCCGGGGAGCTGTTTTTT.

This clonotype was counted only a few times. The J gene is TRBJ2-1, the V gene TRBV4-3; 12 bases agree with TRBD2. The CDR3 contains 13 residues. Germline CDR1 reads LGHNA; CDR2 reads YSLEER. J was trimmed by 8 bases and V by 8 bases; bases with no gene match: 4. CDR3 nucleotide sequence: TGCGCCAGCGGCCTAGCGGGAGGGTATGAGCAGTTCTTC. Amino acid sequence: CASGLAGGYEQFF.

V gene TRBV5-1 combines with J gene TRBJ1-1; 10 nucleotides align to TRBD1. CDR3 length: 15 residues. Germline CDR1 is SGHRS and CDR2 is YFSETQ. J gave up 1 base and V 4 bases, and 4 bases lay outside the gene matches. The CDR3 loop reads CASSQRDRGNTEAFF. The CDR3 region has the DNA TGCGCCAGCAGCCAACGGGACAGGGGGAACACTGAAGCTTTCTTT.